This T cell receptor beta chain was profiled in a study of lymphopenia after photon versus proton radiotherapy. Overall study findings and caveats: Only patients who died were analyzed for survival; proton advantage is unproven. Relative stability marked proton patients; photon patients lost diversity and naive cells. After the lymphocyte nadir, photon-treated repertoires showed oligoclonal expansion, especially of CD8+ Temra cells. Post-nadir TCR diversity decline inversely tracked overall survival among those who died.

The CDR3 has 14 residues. V was clipped by 4 bases and J by 5 bases; unmatched bases: 5. Germline values: CDR1 SGHKS, CDR2 YYEKEE (reference sequence). This clone was seen only a few times. Its antigen is not known. Libraries were prepared by immunoSEQ multiplex PCR; TCRdb keeps only in-frame clonotypes and omits some of them. The table records just over 40,000 clones, about 82% of them present only once. The chain combines TRBV5-5 with TRBJ2-5, with 10 bases matching TRBD1. The source is a woman aged 70-85 years with pancreatic cancer. Some clones in this sample may be carry-over from other donors' samples. The source material was peripheral blood, sampled from a patient treated with proton-based radiotherapy. CDR3 coding DNA: TGTGCCAGCAGCCAACAGGACAGGGGGGAGACCCAGTACTTC. Residues: CASSQQDRGETQYF.